The next 6 T cell receptor beta chains were all read from a single sample in a study of T cell responses to AZD1222 COVID-19 vaccine. This table comes from immunoSEQ multiplex PCR, and its TCRdb copy is limited to in-frame clones, with some not included. The sample includes roughly 58,000 clones, roughly 85% of them seen just once. Sample: peripheral blood, taken on day 0 of MenACWY control vaccination. The receptors derive from an adult in good health.

The V gene is TRBV20-1, the J gene TRBJ1-2, with D uncertain. Trimming stripped 5 bases from V and 8 bases from J, with 12 bases between. Per germline, CDR1 DFQATT and CDR2 SNEGSKA (reference sequence). The CDR3 has 11 residues. As DNA, the CDR3 is TGCAGTGCTCCCCTGGAGGCGGGCTACACCTTC. The encoded protein is CSAPLEAGYTF.

V gene TRBV19 combines with J gene TRBJ2-3; D remains unclear. With 5 bases removed from V and 1 base from J, the gap between germline ends came to 4 bases. Germline-derived CDR1 and CDR2 are LNHDA and SQIVND (reference sequence). The CDR3 covers 12 residues. The CDR3, as DNA: TGTGCCAGTAGTTCACGCACAGATACGCAGTATTTT. It codes for CASSSRTDTQYF.

This clone appeared a single time. V usage is TRBV3-1 (or the pseudogene TRBV3-2) and J usage is TRBJ2-6; D may be TRBD1 (5 bases). The CDR3 has 15 residues. Trimming shortened V by 4 bases and J by 1 base, and 8 bases separated the two germline ends. In germline, CDR1 is LGHDT, CDR2 YNNKEL (reference sequence). Here the CDR3 DNA reads TGTGCCAGCAGCCCAGACAGTTCTGGGGCCAACGTCCTGACTTTC. It specifies CASSPDSSGANVLTF.

In nucleotides, the CDR3 is TGCAGCGTGGGGGGACAGGGGGCCGGTCAGCCCCAGCATTTT. Amino acid sequence: CSVGGQGAGQPQHF. The chain recombines TRBV29-1 with TRBJ1-5; the match to TRBD1 covers 12 bases. Trimming took 6 bases from V and 6 from J; bases not matched to a gene: 6. The germline gives CDR1 SQVTM, CDR2 ANQGSEA. The CDR3 spans 14 residues.

The J gene is TRBJ2-4, the V gene TRBV21-1; the table's TRBD1 call for D was not verified on the DNA. TRBV21-1 is a pseudogene. The CDR3 covers 18 residues. The CDR3 here is CASSPLGGTELAKNIQYF. The CDR3 DNA sequence: TGTGCCAGCAGCCCACTTGGGGGGACAGAACTAGCCAAAAACATTCAGTACTTC.

The genes are TRBV7-8 and TRBJ1-1; D ambiguous. V was trimmed by 2 bases and J by 3 bases, leaving 13 bases between them. CDR1 is SGHVS and CDR2 is FQNEAQ in the germline V gene. The CDR3 spans 15 residues. The CDR3 region has the DNA TGTGCCAGCAGCTTAACGGACCGGTCTCACACTGAAGCTTTCTTT. It translates to CASSLTDRSHTEAFF.